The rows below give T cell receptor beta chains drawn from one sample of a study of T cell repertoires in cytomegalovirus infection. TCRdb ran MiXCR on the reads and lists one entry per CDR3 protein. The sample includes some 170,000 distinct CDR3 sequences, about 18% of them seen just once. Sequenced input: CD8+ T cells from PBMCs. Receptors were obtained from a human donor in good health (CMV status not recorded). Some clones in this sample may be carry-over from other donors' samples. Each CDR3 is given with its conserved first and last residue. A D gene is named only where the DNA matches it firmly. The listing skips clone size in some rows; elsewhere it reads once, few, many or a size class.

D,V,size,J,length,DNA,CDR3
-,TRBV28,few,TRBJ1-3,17,TGTGCCAGCAGTTTAAATCGGGACCCTGACTCTGGAAACACCATATATTTT,CASSLNRDPDSGNTIYF
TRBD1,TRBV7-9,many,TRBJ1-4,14,TGTGCCAGCAGTCTAGGACAGGGCAATGAAAAACTGTTTTTT,CASSLGQGNEKLFF
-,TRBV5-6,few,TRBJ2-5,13,TGTGCCAGCAGATGGGGACCGGAGGAGACCCAGTACTTC,CASRWGPEETQYF
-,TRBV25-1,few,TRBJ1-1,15,TGTGCCAGCAGTGAATATAGCACGGAGAACACTGAAGCTTTCTTT,CASSEYSTENTEAFF
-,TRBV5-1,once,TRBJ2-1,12,TGCGCCAGCCTTGGAGGGGGTGGTGAGCAGTTCTTC,CASLGGGGEQFF
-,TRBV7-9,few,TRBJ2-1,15,TGTGCCAGCAGCTCTGACAGGTTAGCGGACAATGATCAGTTCTTC,CASSSDRLADNDQFF
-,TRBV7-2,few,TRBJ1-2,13,TGTGCCAGCAGTCATCCATCTAACTATGGCTACACCTTC,CASSHPSNYGYTF
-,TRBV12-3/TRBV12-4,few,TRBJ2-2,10,TGTGCCAGCAGCACCGGGGAGCTGTTTTTT,CASSTGELFF
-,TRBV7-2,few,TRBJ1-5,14,TGTGCCAGCAGCTTTTTACAGAGCAATCAGCCCCAGCATTTT,CASSFLQSNQPQHF
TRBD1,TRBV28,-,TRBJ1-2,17,TGTGCCAGCAGTTTACGCTACAGGGGCCACCCAGGGTATGGCTACACCTTC,CASSLRYRGHPGYGYTF
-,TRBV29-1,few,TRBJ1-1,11,TGCAGCGTTCGGATGAGCACTGAAGCTTTCTTT,CSVRMSTEAFF
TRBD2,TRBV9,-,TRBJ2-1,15,TGTGCCAGCAGCGTAGCCGGACTAGCCTACAATGAGCAGTTCTTC,CASSVAGLAYNEQFF
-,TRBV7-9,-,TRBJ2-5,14,TGTGCCAGCAGCCCCTTGGGCGAGGGGGAGACCCAGTACTTC,CASSPLGEGETQYF
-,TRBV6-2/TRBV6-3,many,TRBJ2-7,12,TGTGCCAGCAGCCCCTGGGGGGACGAGCAGTACTTC,CASSPWGDEQYF
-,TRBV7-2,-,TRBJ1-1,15,TGTGCCAGCAGCTTAAAGATAGGGTTGAAGACTGAAGCTTTCTTT,CASSLKIGLKTEAFF
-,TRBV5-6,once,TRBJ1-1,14,TGTGCCAGCAGCCCGACCGGACGGGACACTGAAGCTTTCTTT,CASSPTGRDTEAFF
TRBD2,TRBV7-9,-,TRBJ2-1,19,TGTGCCAGCAGTACTAACGAGGTCAAGCGGGGCATTTCAACTTGGGAGCAGTTCTTC,CASSTNEVKRGISTWEQFF
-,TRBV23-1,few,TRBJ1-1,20,TGCGCCAGCAGTCTACGGGGGGCGAGTGATTCGGTTGAAGGGGACACTGAAGCTTTCTTT,CASSLRGASDSVEGDTEAFF
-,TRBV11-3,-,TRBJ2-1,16,TGTGCCAGCAGCCTAACCGGGACCTGCTCCTACAATGAGCAGTTCTTC,CASSLTGTCSYNEQFF
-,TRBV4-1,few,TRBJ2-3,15,TGCGCCAGCAGCCAAGAGCTACCTGTCACAGATACGCAGTATTTT,CASSQELPVTDTQYF
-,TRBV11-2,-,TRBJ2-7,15,TGTGCCAGCAGCTTAATCTCAGGGAGCTCCTACGAGCAGTACTTC,CASSLISGSSYEQYF
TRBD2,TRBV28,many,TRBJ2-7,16,TGTGCCAGCAGTTTCCTAGCTAGCGGGAGCTCCTACGAGCAGTACTTC,CASSFLASGSSYEQYF
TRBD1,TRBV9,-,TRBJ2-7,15,TGTGCCAGCAGTGAGGGACAGGGTGGGTTCCGGGGGCAGTACTTC,CASSEGQGGFRGQYF
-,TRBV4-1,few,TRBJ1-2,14,TGCGCCAGCAGCCAAGAAATGGCAAACTATGGCTACACCTTC,CASSQEMANYGYTF
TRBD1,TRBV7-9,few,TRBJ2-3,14,TGTGCCAGCAGCTTCCCAGGGGGCGTAGATACGCAGTATTTT,CASSFPGGVDTQYF
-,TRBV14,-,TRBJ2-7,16,TGTGCCAGCAGCCAAGATCGGCTCGTCGGAGCCTACGAGCAGTACTTC,CASSQDRLVGAYEQYF
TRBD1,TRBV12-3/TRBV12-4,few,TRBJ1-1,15,TGTGCCAGCAGTTTAGGGGACAGTCTGAACACTGAAGCTTTCTTT,CASSLGDSLNTEAFF
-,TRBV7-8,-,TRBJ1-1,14,TGTGCCAGCAGCCAATGGACAGATAGCACTGAAGCTTTCTTT,CASSQWTDSTEAFF
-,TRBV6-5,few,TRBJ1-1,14,TGTGCCAGTTCTATTGGGGTCCGACTTACTGAAGCTTTCTTT,CASSIGVRLTEAFF
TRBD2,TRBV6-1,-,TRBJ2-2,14,TGTGCCAGCAGTGCCGGGGGGGCCACCGGGGAGCTGTTTTTT,CASSAGGATGELFF
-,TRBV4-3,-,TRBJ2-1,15,TGCGCCAGCAGCCAAGATCAATCCCCCTACAATGAGCAGTTCTTC,CASSQDQSPYNEQFF
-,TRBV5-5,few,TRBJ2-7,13,TGTGCCAGCAGCTTTGCGTCAGCCTACGAGCAGTACTTC,CASSFASAYEQYF
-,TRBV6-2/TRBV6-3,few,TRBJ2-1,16,TGTGCCAGCAGTTACTCAATCAATTTAATGTACAATGAGCAGTTCTTC,CASSYSINLMYNEQFF
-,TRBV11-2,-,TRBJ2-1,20,TGTGCCAGCAGCTTATCTGGAGTGATGTCAGCACCTACCATATACAATGAGCAGTTCTTC,CASSLSGVMSAPTIYNEQFF
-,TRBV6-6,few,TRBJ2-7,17,TGTGCCAGCAGATTATCATCCCGGGACACCTTCTCCTACGAGCAGTACTTC,CASRLSSRDTFSYEQYF
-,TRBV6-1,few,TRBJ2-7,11,TGTGCCAGCAGGACTGGGTACGAGCAGTACTTC,CASRTGYEQYF
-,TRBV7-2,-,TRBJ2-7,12,TGTGCCAGCAGTTTGAAACAATACGAGCAGTACTTC,CASSLKQYEQYF
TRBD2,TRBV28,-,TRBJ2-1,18,TGTGCCAGCAACGGGGACTTAGCGGGGGATATCGGATACAATGAGCAGTTCTTC,CASNGDLAGDIGYNEQFF
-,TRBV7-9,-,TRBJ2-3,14,TGTGCCAGCAGCTTAGAGAAGGACCGCCTGACGCAGTATTTT,CASSLEKDRLTQYF
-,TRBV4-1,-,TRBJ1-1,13,TGCGCCAGCAGCCAAGAGGTAAACACTGAAGCTTTCTTT,CASSQEVNTEAFF
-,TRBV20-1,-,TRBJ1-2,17,TGCAGTGCTAGAGTCTTGGGGGACCTCTCAACTTACTATGGCTACACCTTC,CSARVLGDLSTYYGYTF
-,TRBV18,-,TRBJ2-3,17,TGTGCCAGCTCACCCTCTCCGGGTGAAGGGTACACAGATACGCAGTATTTT,CASSPSPGEGYTDTQYF
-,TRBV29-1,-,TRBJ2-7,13,TGCAGCGTTGAGAGTCAGACCCCCTACGAGCAGTACTTC,CSVESQTPYEQYF
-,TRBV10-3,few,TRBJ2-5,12,TGTGCCACTAACGAGGACGGAGAGACCCAGTACTTC,CATNEDGETQYF
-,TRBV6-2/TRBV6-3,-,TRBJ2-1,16,TGTGCCAGCAGTTACTCTAGACAGTTCTTTTACAATGAGCAGTTCTTC,CASSYSRQFFYNEQFF
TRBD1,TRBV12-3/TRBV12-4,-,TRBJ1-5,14,TGTGCCAGCAGTTTAAACAGGGGAAATCAGCCCCAGCATTTT,CASSLNRGNQPQHF
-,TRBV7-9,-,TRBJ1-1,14,TGTGCCCTCCTTGGAGGGGAGGTTAACACTGAAGCTTTCTTT,CALLGGEVNTEAFF
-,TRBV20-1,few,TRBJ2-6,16,TGCAGTGCTAGAGATCACAGGGCCTCTGGGGCCAACGTCCTGACTTTC,CSARDHRASGANVLTF
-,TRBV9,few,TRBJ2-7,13,TGTGCCAGCAGCGTGGCTACATCCTACGAGCAGTACTTC,CASSVATSYEQYF
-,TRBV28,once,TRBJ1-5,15,TGTGCCACCGCGAACCCCGGGCCCGACGATCAGCCCCAGCATTTT,CATANPGPDDQPQHF
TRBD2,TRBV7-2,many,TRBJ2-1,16,TGTGCCAGCAGCTTATTGGGGGGGAGCTCCTACAATGAGCAGTTCTTC,CASSLLGGSSYNEQFF
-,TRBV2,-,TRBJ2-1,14,TGTGCCAGCAGTGGCTGGGGCGGATACAATGAGCAGTTCTTC,CASSGWGGYNEQFF